A selection of T cell receptor beta chains follows, all from one sample in a study of shared T cell receptors in the human thymus. Sequencing used immunoSEQ multiplex PCR; TCRdb keeps in-frame clones, though not all of them. Here the sample spans about 730,000 clones, 70% to 90% being singletons. The same data also contributed to another study, on human thymus T cells.

The sequenced sample consisted of thymocytes. These receptor sequences come from a girl under three years old with a congenital heart defect. Each CDR3 is given with its conserved first and last residue. The order of the fields is V gene, J gene, clone size, D gene, CDR3 protein, CDR3 DNA. D genes are given only for firm matches. Only part of the rows carry a size: once, few, many, or a class if the clone is expanded.

v_call: TRBV5-1; j_call: TRBJ2-3; clone_size: .; d_call: .; cdr3_aa: CASSYGVYARTQYF; cdr3_nt: TGCGCCAGCAGCTACGGAGTTTATGCTAGAACGCAGTATTTT
v_call: TRBV7-3; j_call: TRBJ2-3; clone_size: .; d_call: TRBD2; cdr3_aa: CASSLTGSGVSTDTQYF; cdr3_nt: TGTGCCAGCAGCTTAACTGGGAGCGGGGTTAGCACAGATACGCAGTATTTT
v_call: TRBV5-4; j_call: TRBJ2-1; clone_size: .; d_call: .; cdr3_aa: CASSLWENRNVAGPYNEQFF; cdr3_nt: TGTGCCAGCAGCCTGTGGGAGAATCGTAACGTGGCGGGGCCTTACAATGAGCAGTTCTTC
v_call: TRBV9; j_call: TRBJ2-3; clone_size: .; d_call: TRBD2; cdr3_aa: CASSVHDRVSGATDTQYF; cdr3_nt: TGTGCCAGCAGCGTACACGATCGGGTTAGCGGGGCCACAGATACGCAGTATTTT
v_call: TRBV28; j_call: TRBJ1-3; clone_size: .; d_call: TRBD1; cdr3_aa: CASSPPPIHEGTGKANTIYF; cdr3_nt: TGTGCCAGCAGTCCTCCCCCAATACATGAAGGGACAGGGAAGGCAAACACCATATATTTT
v_call: TRBV4-3; j_call: TRBJ2-3; clone_size: .; d_call: TRBD2; cdr3_aa: CASSQDFAGGQDTQYF; cdr3_nt: TGCGCCAGCAGCCAAGATTTCGCGGGGGGGCAGGATACGCAGTATTTT
v_call: TRBV7-2; j_call: TRBJ1-2; clone_size: .; d_call: TRBD1; cdr3_aa: CASSSTGGAGYGYTF; cdr3_nt: TGTGCCAGCAGTTCTACAGGGGGCGCGGGCTATGGCTACACCTTC
v_call: TRBV28; j_call: TRBJ1-5; clone_size: few; d_call: .; cdr3_aa: CASSEVGEQPQHF; cdr3_nt: TGTGCCAGCAGCGAGGTTGGAGAACAGCCCCAGCATTTT
v_call: TRBV9; j_call: TRBJ2-7; clone_size: .; d_call: TRBD2; cdr3_aa: CASSSGGGEQYF; cdr3_nt: TGTGCCAGTTCTAGCGGGGGTGGCGAGCAGTACTTC
v_call: TRBV5-1; j_call: TRBJ1-2; clone_size: .; d_call: TRBD1; cdr3_aa: CASRSLGTDYVYTF; cdr3_nt: TGCGCCAGCAGGAGCCTGGGGACAGATTATGTCTACACCTTC
v_call: TRBV9; j_call: TRBJ1-1; clone_size: .; d_call: TRBD1; cdr3_aa: CASSVGGLDREDTEAFF; cdr3_nt: TGTGCCAGCAGCGTAGGAGGCTTGGACAGGGAAGACACTGAAGCTTTCTTT
v_call: TRBV7-9; j_call: TRBJ2-2; clone_size: .; d_call: TRBD1; cdr3_aa: CASSLRQGGWAGELFF; cdr3_nt: TGTGCCAGCAGCCTCAGACAGGGTGGATGGGCCGGGGAGCTGTTTTTT
v_call: TRBV14; j_call: TRBJ2-5; clone_size: .; d_call: .; cdr3_aa: CASSQVSQGETQYF; cdr3_nt: TGTGCCAGCAGCCAAGTCTCACAGGGAGAGACCCAGTACTTC
v_call: TRBV5-4; j_call: TRBJ1-1; clone_size: once; d_call: TRBD1; cdr3_aa: CASSLVPNTRGTCFNTEAFF; cdr3_nt: TGTGCCAGCAGCTTGGTTCCAAATACCAGGGGGACGTGTTTTAACACTGAAGCTTTCTTT
v_call: TRBV4-1; j_call: TRBJ2-5; clone_size: .; d_call: TRBD2; cdr3_aa: CASSQVTSGGQETQYF; cdr3_nt: TGCGCCAGCAGCCAAGTGACTAGCGGGGGACAAGAGACCCAGTACTTC
v_call: TRBV5-1; j_call: TRBJ2-1; clone_size: .; d_call: .; cdr3_aa: CASSPTSDEQFF; cdr3_nt: TGCGCCAGCAGCCCAACTTCGGATGAGCAGTTCTTC
v_call: TRBV4-2; j_call: TRBJ2-1; clone_size: few; d_call: TRBD1; cdr3_aa: CASSHLSKDRAGSTTDNEQFF; cdr3_nt: TGTGCCAGCAGCCACCTCTCGAAGGACAGGGCCGGCTCGACCACTGACAATGAGCAGTTCTTC
v_call: TRBV19; j_call: TRBJ2-7; clone_size: .; d_call: TRBD2; cdr3_aa: CASSIGPREAGYEQYF; cdr3_nt: TGTGCCAGTAGTATTGGCCCTCGGGAGGCAGGCTACGAGCAGTACTTC
v_call: TRBV7-9; j_call: TRBJ1-1; clone_size: once; d_call: .; cdr3_aa: CASTPSARARNTEAFF; cdr3_nt: TGTGCCAGCACCCCCTCGGCGCGAGCGAGGAACACTGAAGCTTTCTTT
v_call: TRBV7-9; j_call: TRBJ1-2; clone_size: few; d_call: .; cdr3_aa: CASSPVSQRAYGYTF; cdr3_nt: TGTGCCAGCAGCCCGGTATCACAGCGGGCCTATGGCTACACCTTC
v_call: TRBV5-1; j_call: TRBJ2-1; clone_size: .; d_call: .; cdr3_aa: CASSLNLYQGGNEQFF; cdr3_nt: TGCGCCAGCAGCTTGAATCTGTACCAGGGTGGTAATGAGCAGTTCTTC
v_call: TRBV6-6; j_call: TRBJ1-1; clone_size: once; d_call: .; cdr3_aa: CASSYQPFIKRTEAFF; cdr3_nt: TGTGCCAGCAGTTACCAACCTTTTATAAAGAGGACTGAAGCTTTCTTT
v_call: TRBV6-5; j_call: TRBJ1-3; clone_size: .; d_call: TRBD1; cdr3_aa: CASSYSPVGQGWTIYF; cdr3_nt: TGTGCCAGCAGTTACTCGCCTGTGGGACAGGGTTGGACCATATATTTT
v_call: TRBV29-1; j_call: TRBJ1-2; clone_size: .; d_call: .; cdr3_aa: CSAHAGSGGYTF; cdr3_nt: TGCAGCGCCCACGCGGGGTCGGGTGGCTACACCTTC
v_call: TRBV5-6; j_call: TRBJ2-2; clone_size: .; d_call: TRBD2; cdr3_aa: CASSLAGAGADTGELFF; cdr3_nt: TGTGCCAGCAGCTTGGCCGGAGCGGGGGCCGACACCGGGGAGCTGTTTTTT
v_call: TRBV6-1; j_call: TRBJ1-2; clone_size: .; d_call: TRBD1; cdr3_aa: CASSERARGAYGYTF; cdr3_nt: TGTGCCAGCAGTGAAAGGGCCAGGGGGGCCTATGGCTACACCTTC